The subject of this entry is one T cell receptor (beta chain). A few counts support this clone. There is no known antigen for this receptor. The input lacks base qualities; no much larger clone sits a single base away. TCR CDR3 regions were amplified from genomic DNA by multiplex PCR using the deep immunoSEQ assay. Genomic DNA extracted from each cell subset was distributed evenly over all wells of several immunoSEQ 96-well plates, and each plate served as one replicate. For sorted subsets, roughly 190 ng of genomic DNA, equivalent to around 29,000 T cell genomes, went into each replicate PCR. Purified libraries were quantified with a Qubit 3.0 fluorometer, sized on a Bioanalyzer 2100, and re-quantified with the KAPA Library Quantification kit. Every immunoSEQ 96-well plate was sequenced on a dedicated single-read 150-cycle Illumina NextSeq 550 flow cell. As for how the authors treated the data: The immunoSEQ output contained only junctional sequences without quality scores, so filtering could not match that applied to full-length reads. To assign V/J genes and CDR3, sequences were annotated against IMGT germline references using PyIR, a Python wrapper for IgBLAST v1.9. Reads with weak V/J assignments (E-value above 1e-6), missing CDR3, stop codons, out-of-frame junctions, or ambiguous translated residues were removed. V3J clonotypes were defined as sequences sharing an identical inferred V gene, J gene, and CDR3 amino acid sequence. To compute the percentage overlap between repertoires, the number of shared unique clonotypes was divided by the size of the smaller repertoire. RTK rarefaction, the Chao1 estimator, and Recon v2.1 estimates of unobserved clonotypes were used to assess repertoire richness. OLGA was used to compute generation probabilities for all TCRbeta clonotypes that the gDNA method yielded from a handful of donors. As stored in TCRdb, this immuneACCESS dataset retains in-frame rearrangements with V and J assigned. A fraction of the clones does not appear; measured against another copy, unresolved V genes explain less than half of the discrepancy, and the remainder lacks a known reason. V and J calls and clone size are copied from that table; D and trimming were computed from the DNA. The sample table shows approximately 2.3 million clones, and approximately 95% are seen once. In total, the top ten clones hold roughly 0.36% of the sample.

This sample was taken from a study of shared clonotypes between healthy human individuals (dated by TCRdb to about 2020). Some background on the complete study: A couple of women and three men aged 18 to 49 years were included in the cohort. For each donor, CD4 naive and CD4 memory were each given three plates, CD8 naive was given two plates, and CD8 memory was given one plate. Per donor, leukapheresis produced somewhere between about 0.9 and 9.5 billion PBMCs. To increase sequencing depth and limit assay-specific biases, different laboratories used diverse techniques to prepare libraries and sequence TCR repertoires. Blood TCR repertoires of five healthy adults were deeply sequenced to estimate repertoire size and the extent of clonotype sharing between individuals.

From the cysteine up to the phenylalanine, the CDR3 has a length of 13 residues. The CDR3 DNA has 39 bases and is translated from base 1. The germline V gene (reference sequence) supplies CDR1 LNHDA and CDR2 SQIVND. V was cut back by 4 bases and J by 4 bases, leaving a gap of 8 bases between them. Results and caveats for the whole study, not just this receptor: Based on pairwise subsampling, the degree of clonotype sharing among donors was expected to be affected by sequencing depth. The genetic and exposure-history diversity represented was limited by the small number of donors. Naive subsets generally had larger estimated clonotype richness than memory subsets. Clonotypes shared by all four sorted-subset donors showed higher generation probabilities than non-shared clonotypes. Sampling was restricted to blood, and TCR repertoires in tissue are likely to differ from TCR repertoires in blood. Incomplete sequencing was indicated by rarefaction of sorted-subset datasets, despite the large sequencing depth. When several donors were compared, the shared fraction of clonotypes was approximately 5% for naive CD4, less than 4% for naive CD8, 2% to 2.5% for memory CD4, and 0.4% for memory CD8.

Donors were healthy HIV-negative adults with no recently reported acute infections or vaccinations. Every donor was a Caucasian adult living in Nashville, Tennessee, USA. CD4+ T cells were enriched through magnetic negative selection, after which naive cells were positively selected on CD45RA and the remaining negative fraction served as the memory subset. Blood was collected by leukapheresis, and PBMCs were isolated by Ficoll-Histopaque density gradient centrifugation and then cryopreserved in liquid nitrogen vapor phase. Analytical flow cytometry was used to check the purity and quantity of each magnetically sorted T cell population. Each sorted fraction had its genomic DNA isolated and then quantified by UV absorbance on a Nanodrop 2000c.

Recombination joined TRBV19 with TRBJ1-5; the D segment could be TRBD1, given 5 matching bases. This TCR was recovered from a man between 18 and 35 years old in good health. Some clones in this sample may be carry-over from other donors' samples. The sample taken for sequencing was naive CD4+ T cells from PBMCs. The intended sense of this specimen's cell subset or site label: CD45RA+ positively selected. The DNA sequence is given as TGTGCCAGTAGTACCCCAGGGAATCAGCCCCAGCATTTT. Translated, it gives CASSTPGNQPQHF.